This passage covers 6 T cell receptor beta chains from one sample sequenced in a study of T-cell reconstitution after alpha-beta-depleted transplantation in children. A TCRbeta library incorporating unique molecular identifiers was prepared. MiXCR was run by TCRdb on the PCR reads, yielding one entry per CDR3 protein. Altogether 610,000 or so distinct CDR3 sequences are present, 27% being singletons, with the ten largest covering about a third. The source was PBMCs, collected before TCRalphabeta/CD19-depleted stem cell transplant. These receptors were obtained from a boy less than two years old with Wiskott-Aldrich syndrome, due to receive a stem cell transplant.

V gene TRBV5-1 combines with J gene TRBJ1-4; TRBD1 matches 7 bases. V dropped 2 bases and J dropped 7; count of bases not matched to a gene: 5. From germline, CDR1 is SGHRS and CDR2 YFSETQ. CDR3 length equals 14 residues. Here the CDR3 DNA reads TGCGCCAGCAGCTTAAACAGGGGAAGTGAAAAACTGTTTTTT. Translating it yields CASSLNRGSEKLFF.

This clonotype was recorded a few times. The junction departs from germline at one end; a sequencing error may be responsible. The rearrangement uses TRBV29-1 and TRBJ2-1; D remains ambiguous. This CDR3 is built from 12 residues. CDR1 is SQVTM and CDR2 is ANQGSEA in the germline V gene. CDR3 DNA sequence: TGCAGCGGTGAAGGACCAGCCGATGAGCAGTTCTTC. Its translation is CSGEGPADEQFF.

The J gene is TRBJ2-7, the V gene TRBV16, with 8 bases identical to TRBD1. Per the germline V gene, CDR1 is KGHSY and CDR2 is FQNENV. The ends lost 2 bases at V and 5 bases at J; junction bases unmatched: 5. The CDR3 is 14 amino acids. The CDR3 loop is CASSQKGQVHEQYF. The CDR3 DNA reads as TGTGCCAGCAGCCAAAAGGGACAGGTCCACGAGCAGTACTTC.

The gene calls are TRBV4-2 and TRBJ2-1; TRBD2 agrees at 15 bases. Losses at the gene ends were 0 bases for V and 10 bases for J; bases not matched to a gene: 1. The CDR3 consists of 15 residues. CDR1 and CDR2 from the germline V gene are LGHNA and YNFKEQ. In DNA form, the CDR3 reads TGTGCCAGCAGCCAAGATGGACTAGCGGGAGGGGAGCAGTTCTTC. Encoded protein: CASSQDGLAGGEQFF.

This clonotype was recorded a few times. This chain connects TRBV7-2 to TRBJ2-1; D possibly corresponds to TRBD1 (6 bases). With 2 bases removed from V and 0 bases from J, the gap between germline ends came to 14 bases. The CDR3 has 17 amino acids. In germline, CDR1 is SGHTA, CDR2 FQGNSA. CDR3 protein: CASSLRAGEGSYNEQFF. CDR3 coding DNA: TGTGCCAGCAGCTTACGGGCAGGGGAAGGCTCCTACAATGAGCAGTTCTTC.

J is TRBJ1-1 and V is TRBV18; D is unclear. V dropped 2 bases and J dropped 1 base, with 8 bases sitting between them. The CDR3 extends over 14 amino acids. Per the germline V gene, CDR1 is KGHSH and CDR2 is LQKENI. The CDR3 loop reads CASSPTSKNTEAFF. The CDR3 nucleotides read TGTGCCAGCTCACCAACATCCAAGAACACTGAAGCTTTCTTT.